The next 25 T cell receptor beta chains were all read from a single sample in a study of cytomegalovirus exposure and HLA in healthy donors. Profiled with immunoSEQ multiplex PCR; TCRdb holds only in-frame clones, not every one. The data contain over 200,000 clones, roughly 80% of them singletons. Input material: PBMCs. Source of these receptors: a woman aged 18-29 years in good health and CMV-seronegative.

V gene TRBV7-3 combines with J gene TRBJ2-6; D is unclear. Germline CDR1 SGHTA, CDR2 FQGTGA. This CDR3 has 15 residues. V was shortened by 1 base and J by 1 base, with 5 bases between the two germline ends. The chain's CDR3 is CASSLSGSGANVLTF. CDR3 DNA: TGTGCCAGCAGCTTAAGCGGATCTGGGGCCAACGTCCTGACTTTC.

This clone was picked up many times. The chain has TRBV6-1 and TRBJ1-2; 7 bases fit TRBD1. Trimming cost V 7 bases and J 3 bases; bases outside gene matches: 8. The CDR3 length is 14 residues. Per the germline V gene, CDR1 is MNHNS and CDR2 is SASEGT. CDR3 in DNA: TGTGCCAGCAAGAGGGGGCCTCTAGACTATGGCTACACCTTC. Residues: CASKRGPLDYGYTF.

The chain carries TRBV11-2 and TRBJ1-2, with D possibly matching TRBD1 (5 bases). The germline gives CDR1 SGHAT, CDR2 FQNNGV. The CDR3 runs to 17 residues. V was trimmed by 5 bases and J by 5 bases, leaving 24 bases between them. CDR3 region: CASSITRGGGFGYGYTF. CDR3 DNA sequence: TGTGCCAGCAGCATCACCCGGGGGGGAGGATTCGGTTATGGCTACACCTTC.

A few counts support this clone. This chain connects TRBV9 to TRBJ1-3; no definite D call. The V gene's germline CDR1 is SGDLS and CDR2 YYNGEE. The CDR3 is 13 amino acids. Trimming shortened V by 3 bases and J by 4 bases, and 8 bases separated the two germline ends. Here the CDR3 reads CASSDNTGNTIYF. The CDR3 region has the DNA TGTGCCAGCAGCGACAACACCGGAAACACCATATATTTT.

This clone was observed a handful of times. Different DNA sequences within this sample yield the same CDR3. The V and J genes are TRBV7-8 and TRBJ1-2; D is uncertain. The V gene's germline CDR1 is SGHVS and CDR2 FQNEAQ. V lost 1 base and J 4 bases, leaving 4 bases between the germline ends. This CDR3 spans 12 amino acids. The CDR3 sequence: CASSLDSYGYTF. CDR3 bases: TGTGCCAGCAGCTTAGACAGCTATGGCTACACCTTC.

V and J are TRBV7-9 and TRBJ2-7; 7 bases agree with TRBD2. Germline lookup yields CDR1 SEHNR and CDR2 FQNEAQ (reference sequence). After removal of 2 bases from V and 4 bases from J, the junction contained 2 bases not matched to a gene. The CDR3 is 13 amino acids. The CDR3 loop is CASSLLAEYEQYF. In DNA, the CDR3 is TGTGCCAGCAGCTTACTAGCGGAGTACGAGCAGTACTTC.

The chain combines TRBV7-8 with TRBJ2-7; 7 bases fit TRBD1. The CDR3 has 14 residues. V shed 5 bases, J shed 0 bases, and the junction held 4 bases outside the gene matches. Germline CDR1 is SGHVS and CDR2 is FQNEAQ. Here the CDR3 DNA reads TGTGCCAGCAGCCCGGGACAGAGCTCCTACGAGCAGTACTTC. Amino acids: CASSPGQSSYEQYF.

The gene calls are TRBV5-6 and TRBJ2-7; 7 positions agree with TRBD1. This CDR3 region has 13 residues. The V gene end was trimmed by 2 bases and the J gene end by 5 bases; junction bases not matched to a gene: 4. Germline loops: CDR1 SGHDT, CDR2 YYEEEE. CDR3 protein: CASSLAGQDEQYF. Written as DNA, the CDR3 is TGTGCCAGCAGCTTAGCAGGACAGGACGAGCAGTACTTC.

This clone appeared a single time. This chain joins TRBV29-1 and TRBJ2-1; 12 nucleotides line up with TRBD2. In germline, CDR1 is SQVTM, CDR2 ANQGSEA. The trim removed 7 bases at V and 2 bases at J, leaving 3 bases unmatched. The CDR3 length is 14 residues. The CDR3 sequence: CSGWTSGTYNEQFF. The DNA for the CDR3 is TGCAGCGGATGGACTAGCGGGACCTACAATGAGCAGTTCTTC.

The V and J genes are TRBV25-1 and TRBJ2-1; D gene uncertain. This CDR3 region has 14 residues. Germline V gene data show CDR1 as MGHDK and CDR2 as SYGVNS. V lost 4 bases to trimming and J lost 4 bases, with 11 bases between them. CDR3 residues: CASSARRRYNEQFF. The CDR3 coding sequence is TGTGCCAGCAGTGCGCGCAGAAGATACAATGAGCAGTTCTTC.

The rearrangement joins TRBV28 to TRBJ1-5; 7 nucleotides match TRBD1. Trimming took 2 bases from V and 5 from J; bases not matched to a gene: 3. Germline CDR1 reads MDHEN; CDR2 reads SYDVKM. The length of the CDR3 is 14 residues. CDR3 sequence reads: CASSLRTGDQPQHF. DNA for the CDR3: TGTGCCAGCAGTTTACGAACAGGGGATCAGCCCCAGCATTTT.

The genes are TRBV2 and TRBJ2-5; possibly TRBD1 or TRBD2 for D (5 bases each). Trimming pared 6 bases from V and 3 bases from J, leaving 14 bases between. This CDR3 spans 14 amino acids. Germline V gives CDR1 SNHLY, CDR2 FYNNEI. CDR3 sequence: CASSVFGTKETQYF. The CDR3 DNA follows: TGTGCCAGCAGCGTATTTGGGACCAAAGAGACCCAGTACTTC.

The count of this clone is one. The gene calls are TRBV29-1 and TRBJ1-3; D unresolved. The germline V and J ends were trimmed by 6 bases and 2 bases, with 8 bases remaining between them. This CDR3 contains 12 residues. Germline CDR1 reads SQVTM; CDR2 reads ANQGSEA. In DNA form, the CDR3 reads TGCAGCGTCCAGAATACTGGAAACACCATATATTTT. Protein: CSVQNTGNTIYF.

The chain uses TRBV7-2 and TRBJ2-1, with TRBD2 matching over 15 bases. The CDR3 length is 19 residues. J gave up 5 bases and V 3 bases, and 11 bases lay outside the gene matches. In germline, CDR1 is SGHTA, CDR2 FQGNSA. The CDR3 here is CASSLKVGLAGGRDNEQFF. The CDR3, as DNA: TGTGCCAGCAGCTTGAAAGTGGGACTAGCGGGGGGAAGGGACAATGAGCAGTTCTTC.

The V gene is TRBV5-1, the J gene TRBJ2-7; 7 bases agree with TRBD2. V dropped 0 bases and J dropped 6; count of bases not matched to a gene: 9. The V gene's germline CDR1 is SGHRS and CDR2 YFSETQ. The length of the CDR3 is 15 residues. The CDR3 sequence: CASSLDGGRVREQYF. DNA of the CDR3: TGCGCCAGCAGCTTGGATGGCGGGAGAGTACGCGAGCAGTACTTC. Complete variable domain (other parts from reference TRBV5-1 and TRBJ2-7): KAGVTQTPRYLIKTRGQQVTLSCSPISGHRSVSWYQQTPGQGLQFLFEYFSETQRNKGNFPGRFSGRQFSNSRSEMNVSTLELGDSALYLCASSLDGGRVREQYFGPGTRLTVT.

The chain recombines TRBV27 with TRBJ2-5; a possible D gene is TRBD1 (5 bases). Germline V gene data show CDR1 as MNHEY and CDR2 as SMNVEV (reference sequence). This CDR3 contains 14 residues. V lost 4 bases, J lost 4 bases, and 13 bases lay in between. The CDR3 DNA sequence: TGTGCCAGCAGTTCATTCCTTGGGGCAGAGACCCAGTACTTC. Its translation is CASSSFLGAETQYF.

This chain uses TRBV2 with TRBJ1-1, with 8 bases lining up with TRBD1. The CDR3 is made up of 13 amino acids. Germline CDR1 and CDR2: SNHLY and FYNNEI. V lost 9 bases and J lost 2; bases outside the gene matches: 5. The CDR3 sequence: CAREGQVNTEAFF. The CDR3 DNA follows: TGTGCCAGAGAGGGACAGGTAAACACTGAAGCTTTCTTT.

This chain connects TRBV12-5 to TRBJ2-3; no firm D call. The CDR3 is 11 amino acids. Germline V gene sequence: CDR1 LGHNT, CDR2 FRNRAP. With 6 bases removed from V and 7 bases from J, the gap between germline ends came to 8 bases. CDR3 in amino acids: CASGFENTQYF. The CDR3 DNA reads TGTGCTAGTGGGTTTGAAAATACGCAGTATTTT.

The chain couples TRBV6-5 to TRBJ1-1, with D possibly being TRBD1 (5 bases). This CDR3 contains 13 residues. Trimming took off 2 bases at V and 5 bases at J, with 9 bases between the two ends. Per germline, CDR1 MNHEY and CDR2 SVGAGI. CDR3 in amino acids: CASSYGARTEAFF. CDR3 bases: TGTGCCAGCAGTTACGGGGCGCGGACTGAAGCTTTCTTT.

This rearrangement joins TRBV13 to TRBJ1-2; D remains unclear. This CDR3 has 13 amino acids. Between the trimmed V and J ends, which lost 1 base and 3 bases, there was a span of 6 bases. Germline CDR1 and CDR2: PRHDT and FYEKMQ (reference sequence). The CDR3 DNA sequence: TGTGCCAGCAGCTTAGTCGGTGACTATGGCTACACCTTC. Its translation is CASSLVGDYGYTF.

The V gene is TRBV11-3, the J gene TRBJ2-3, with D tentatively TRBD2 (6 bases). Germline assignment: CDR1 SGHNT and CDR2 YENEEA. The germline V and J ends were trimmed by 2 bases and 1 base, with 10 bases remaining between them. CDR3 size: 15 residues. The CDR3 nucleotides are TGTGCCAGCAGCTTACTGGGCGGGGGCACAGATACGCAGTATTTT. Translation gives CASSLLGGGTDTQYF.

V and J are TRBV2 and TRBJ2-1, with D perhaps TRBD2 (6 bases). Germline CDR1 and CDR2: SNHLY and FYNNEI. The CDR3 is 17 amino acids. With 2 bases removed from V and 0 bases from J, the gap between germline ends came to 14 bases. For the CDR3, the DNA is TGTGCCAGCAGTGAATTTGACGGGAGAAGCTCCTACAATGAGCAGTTCTTC. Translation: CASSEFDGRSSYNEQFF.

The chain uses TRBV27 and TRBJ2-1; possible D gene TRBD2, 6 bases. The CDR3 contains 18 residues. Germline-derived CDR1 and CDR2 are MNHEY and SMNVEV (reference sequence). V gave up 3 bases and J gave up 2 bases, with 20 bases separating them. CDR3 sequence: CASSFQRFSGDPYNEQFF. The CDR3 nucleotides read TGTGCCAGCAGTTTCCAAAGATTTTCGGGGGACCCCTACAATGAGCAGTTCTTC.

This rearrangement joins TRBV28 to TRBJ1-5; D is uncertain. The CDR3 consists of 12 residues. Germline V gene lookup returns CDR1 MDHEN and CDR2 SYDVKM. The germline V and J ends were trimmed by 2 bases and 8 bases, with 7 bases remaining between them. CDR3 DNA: TGTGCCAGCAGTTTACGAAGAAAGCCCCAGCATTTT. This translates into CASSLRRKPQHF.

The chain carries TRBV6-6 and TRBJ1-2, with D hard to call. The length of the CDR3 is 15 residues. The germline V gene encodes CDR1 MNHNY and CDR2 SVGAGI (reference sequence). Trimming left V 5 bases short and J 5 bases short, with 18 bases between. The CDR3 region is CASSGPLVASYGYTF. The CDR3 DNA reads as TGTGCCAGCAGTGGCCCCCTAGTCGCTAGTTATGGCTACACCTTC.